Shown below are 23 T cell receptor beta chains from a single sample sequenced in a study of shared clonotypes between healthy human individuals. The protocol was immunoSEQ multiplex PCR, while the TCRdb copy is restricted to in-frame clones and leaves out a portion. Of around 1 million clones listed, approximately 80% are singletons. Specimen: memory CD4+ T cells sorted from blood. Subset given: CD45RA-negative fraction. The source is a man younger than 35 in good health.

V is TRBV4-1 and J is TRBJ2-1, with D unclear. V lost 7 bases and J 0 bases, leaving 1 base between the germline ends. The CDR3 covers 11 residues. Germline-derived CDR1 and CDR2 are MGHRA and YSYEKL. CDR3: CASTSYNEQFF. In DNA, the CDR3 is TGCGCCAGCACCTCCTACAATGAGCAGTTCTTC.

V is TRBV6-1 and J is TRBJ2-4; TRBD2 agrees at 9 bases. The CDR3 covers 17 residues. V was clipped by 2 bases and J by 7 bases; unmatched bases: 12. Germline lookup yields CDR1 MNHNS and CDR2 SASEGT. In DNA form, the CDR3 reads TGTGCCAGCAGTGAAAGTCAATGGAGTCTAGCGGGGAACATTCAGTACTTC. It codes for CASSESQWSLAGNIQYF.

In its sample, this clone was seen a few times. The rearrangement joins TRBV7-2 to TRBJ1-1; 10 nucleotides line up with TRBD1. The CDR3 has 15 residues. Germline V lookup: CDR1 SGHTA, CDR2 FQGNSA. Trimming at V came to 4 bases and at J to 5 bases, leaving 7 bases not matched to a gene. Here the CDR3 reads CASSYMTGGNTEAFF. The CDR3 region has the DNA TGTGCCAGCAGCTACATGACAGGGGGCAATACTGAAGCTTTCTTT.

The chain joins TRBV20-1 to TRBJ2-7; weak D call: TRBD2 (5 bases). The CDR3 spans 11 residues. Germline-derived CDR1 and CDR2 are DFQATT and SNEGSKA (reference sequence). V lost 2 bases and J lost 5, with 7 bases in between. CDR3 DNA sequence: TGCAGTGCTAGATCCGGGAACGAGCAGTACTTC. Encoded protein: CSARSGNEQYF.

The V and J genes are TRBV19 and TRBJ2-7, with D possibly matching TRBD2 (6 bases). Per the germline V gene, CDR1 is LNHDA and CDR2 is SQIVND (reference sequence). V lost 10 bases and J 3 bases, leaving 16 bases between the germline ends. CDR3 length: 13 amino acids. CDR3 DNA: TGTGCCACATCCCGGGACTTAAACTACGAGCAGTACTTC. Amino acid sequence: CATSRDLNYEQYF.

In DNA form, the CDR3 reads TGCGCCTCAAGAGAGGACAGGGGAACTTCACCCCTCCACTTT. This encodes CASREDRGTSPLHF. The chain is built from TRBV10-1 and TRBJ1-6, with 9 bases lining up with TRBD1. The CDR3 covers 14 residues. The V and J ends lost 11 bases and 9 bases, in that order; junction bases with no gene match: 11. Germline V gene data show CDR1 as WNHNN and CDR2 as SYGVQD (reference sequence).

The rearrangement uses TRBV5-8 and TRBJ1-1; tentative D call: TRBD1 (5 bases). V dropped 5 bases and J dropped 4 bases, with 12 bases sitting between them. The CDR3 runs to 13 residues. Germline V gene data show CDR1 as SGHTS and CDR2 as YDEGEE. This chain's CDR3 is CASSGGRATEAFF. The CDR3, as DNA: TGTGCCAGCAGTGGGGGGAGGGCCACTGAAGCTTTCTTT.

The gene calls are TRBV6-6 and TRBJ1-1; D may be TRBD1 (5 bases). V dropped 0 bases and J dropped 0 bases, with 8 bases sitting between them. The CDR3 runs to 15 residues. CDR1 MNHNY and CDR2 SVGAGI come from the germline V gene (reference sequence). The CDR3 DNA reads as TGTGCCAGCAGTTACTCAGGGGTTATGAACACTGAAGCTTTCTTT. Its translation: CASSYSGVMNTEAFF.

The rearrangement links TRBV9 to TRBJ2-6, with TRBD2 matching 7 bases. The ends lost 4 bases at V and 4 bases at J; junction bases unmatched: 14. The CDR3 covers 18 residues. Germline CDR1 and CDR2: SGDLS and YYNGEE. The CDR3 bases are TGTGCCAGCAGCTCGGTCGGGACGGGAGGAGAAGGGGCCAACGTCCTGACTTTC. This gives the protein CASSSVGTGGEGANVLTF.

V and J are TRBV28 and TRBJ1-6; no firm D call. The germline V and J ends were trimmed by 4 bases and 11 bases, with 24 bases remaining between them. Germline V CDR1 and CDR2: MDHEN, SYDVKM. CDR3 length equals 17 residues. This chain's CDR3 is CASSSLAIRVIETPLHF. The DNA for the CDR3 is TGTGCCAGCAGTTCTCTCGCCATCCGGGTAATAGAGACACCCCTCCACTTT.

CDR3 in amino acids: CASSDGQNYGYTF. The DNA for the CDR3 is TGTGCCAGCAGTGATGGACAGAACTATGGCTACACCTTC. This sequence joins TRBV6-6 and TRBJ1-2; maybe TRBD1 (6 bases). Trimming removed 5 bases from V and 2 bases from J, with 9 bases in between. The CDR3 is 13 amino acids. Germline lookup yields CDR1 MNHNY and CDR2 SVGAGI (reference sequence).

The gene calls are TRBV25-1 and TRBJ2-3; 7 bases match TRBD1. Per the germline V gene, CDR1 is MGHDK and CDR2 is SYGVNS. V was pared by 6 bases and J by 2 bases, with 2 bases of the junction left unmatched. The CDR3 consists of 13 residues. CDR3 nucleotide sequence: TGTGCCAGCAGCGGGACAGACACAGATACGCAGTATTTT. Encoded protein: CASSGTDTDTQYF.

Remarks on this clone: At one end the junction does not follow the germline gene, possibly because of a read error. The identical CDR3 is also encoded by other nucleotide sequences in the sample. This chain uses TRBV11-2 with TRBJ2-7; D unresolved. CDR1 is SGHAT, CDR2 FQNNGV, per germline. The CDR3 totals 18 residues. Written as DNA, the CDR3 is TGTGCCAGCAGCTTAGATCGTAGTTGGTGGGATAGCTCCTACGAGCAGTACTTT. It is translated as CASSLDRSWWDSSYEQYF. The entire variable domain, with the rest obtained from reference TRBV11-2 and TRBJ2-7, is as follows: EAGVAQSPRYKIIEKRQSVAFWCNPISGHATLYWYQQILGQGPKLLIQFQNNGVVDDSQLPKDRFSAERLKGVDSTLKIQPAKLEDSAVYLCASSLDRSWWDSSYEQYFGPGTRLTVT.

The chain employs TRBV28 and TRBJ2-7, with a weak D call TRBD2 (7 bases). Germline CDR1 MDHEN, CDR2 SYDVKM. CDR3 length: 17 amino acids. With 7 bases removed from V and 0 bases from J, the gap between germline ends came to 22 bases. The chain's CDR3 is CASIPGVYGGSSYEQYF. For the CDR3, the DNA is TGTGCCAGCATCCCAGGGGTCTACGGGGGGAGCTCCTACGAGCAGTACTTC.

To note about this clone: A read error is likely here: a far larger clone is one base away. The CDR3 is CASGENTEAFF. CDR3 nucleotides: TGTGCCAGCGGAGAGAACACTGAAGCTTTCTTT. V gene TRBV6-6 combines with J gene TRBJ1-1; D gene ambiguous. V gave up 8 bases and J gave up 1 base, with 5 bases separating them. Germline CDR1 MNHNY, CDR2 SVGAGI (reference sequence). This CDR3 has 11 amino acids.

This clone was seen repeatedly, ten times or more. J is TRBJ1-2 and V is TRBV2; D may be TRBD1 (6 bases). CDR3 length: 15 amino acids. In germline, CDR1 is SNHLY, CDR2 FYNNEI. With 3 bases removed from V and 4 bases from J, the gap between germline ends came to 15 bases. The CDR3 nucleotides are TGTGCCAGCAGTGATCAGCCGGACAGAGGCTATGGCTACACCTTC. Protein product: CASSDQPDRGYGYTF.

V is TRBV11-3 and J is TRBJ1-1; 8 bases fit TRBD1. The CDR3 sequence is 15 residues long. CDR1 SGHNT and CDR2 YENEEA come from the germline V gene. The junction had 4 bases not matched to a gene; V was cut back by 1 base and J by 3 bases. The chain's CDR3 is CASSLGTGRDTEAFF. The CDR3 nucleotides read TGTGCCAGCAGCTTAGGGACAGGGCGGGACACTGAAGCTTTCTTT.

This clone was observed many times. The sample contains more than one DNA sequence encoding this CDR3. The chain is built from TRBV28 and TRBJ1-2, with a possible D match to TRBD1 (5 bases). Germline values: CDR1 MDHEN, CDR2 SYDVKM. This CDR3 comprises 13 residues. The V end lost 2 bases, the J end lost 4 bases, and 8 bases lay between the germline ends. The CDR3 DNA reads as TGTGCCAGCAGTTTAGGGGGACCCTATGGCTACACCTTC. This translates into CASSLGGPYGYTF.

This rearrangement joins TRBV10-3 to TRBJ2-7, with 7 positions matching TRBD1. The length of the CDR3 is 13 residues. Germline CDR1 and CDR2: ENHRY and SYGVKD. V trimming: 6 bases; J trimming: 4 bases; junction bases outside the gene matches: 6. The CDR3 protein is CAIRNRQGYEQYF. The CDR3, as DNA: TGTGCCATCAGGAATCGACAGGGTTACGAGCAGTACTTC.

The chain links TRBV6-1 to TRBJ1-5; TRBD1 matches at 8 bases. From germline, CDR1 is MNHNS and CDR2 SASEGT. CDR3 length: 14 residues. V shed 6 bases and J 4 bases; nucleotides not matched to a gene: 5. CDR3 sequence: CASRNRQGNQPQHF. As DNA, the CDR3 is TGTGCCAGCAGGAATAGACAGGGGAATCAGCCCCAGCATTTT.

The chain carries TRBV6-5 and TRBJ2-3; D may match TRBD1 or TRBD2 (6 bases each). V lost 7 bases, J lost 0 bases, and 14 bases lay in between. CDR1 and CDR2 (germline): MNHEY, SVGAGI. The CDR3 runs 15 residues. The CDR3 nucleotides are TGTGCCAGCACCTCGGGGGACACCAGCACAGATACGCAGTATTTT. Its protein product is CASTSGDTSTDTQYF.

The chain uses TRBV13 and TRBJ2-7; D ambiguous. This CDR3 has 16 residues. Per the germline V gene, CDR1 is PRHDT and CDR2 is FYEKMQ (reference sequence). Trimming shortened V by 0 bases and J by 3 bases, and 15 bases separated the two germline ends. The chain's CDR3 is CASSLGSRVLNYEQYF. The CDR3 DNA sequence: TGTGCCAGCAGCTTAGGCTCTCGGGTCCTAAACTACGAGCAGTACTTC.

V gene TRBV5-1 combines with J gene TRBJ1-4, with TRBD1 matching over 8 bases. Germline V gives CDR1 SGHRS, CDR2 YFSETQ. J lost 8 bases, V lost 2 bases, and 5 bases had no gene match. CDR3 length equals 14 residues. CDR3 residues: CASSFGTGREKLFF. As DNA, the CDR3 is TGCGCCAGCAGCTTCGGGACAGGTCGGGAAAAACTGTTTTTT.